The next 15 T cell receptor beta chains were all read from a single sample in a study of T cell responses to AZD1222 COVID-19 vaccine. The assay was immunoSEQ multiplex PCR, and TCRdb's table has in-frame clones only and misses some. Of roughly 110,000 clones listed, around 82% are singletons. The source material was peripheral blood, sampled on day 0 of AZD1222 vaccination. These receptor sequences come from an adult in good health.

This clone appeared once. The rearrangement links TRBV28 to TRBJ1-1, with TRBD1 matching over 8 bases. V shed 2 bases, J shed 4 bases, and the junction held 6 bases outside the gene matches. From germline, CDR1 is MDHEN and CDR2 SYDVKM. There are 15 residues in the CDR3. CDR3 sequence reads: CASSLRPGGGTEAFF. CDR3 DNA: TGTGCCAGCAGTTTACGGCCAGGGGGCGGCACTGAAGCTTTCTTT.

This chain connects TRBV19 to TRBJ1-1; D gene ambiguous. CDR1 and CDR2 (germline): LNHDA, SQIVND (reference sequence). There are 13 residues in the CDR3. The V gene lost 1 base and the J gene lost 0 bases, with 3 bases spanning the gap. The CDR3 loop reads CASSIGMNTEAFF. The DNA for the CDR3 is TGTGCCAGTAGTATAGGTATGAACACTGAAGCTTTCTTT. Full variable domain (rest looked up from reference TRBV19 and TRBJ1-1): DGGITQSPKYLFRKEGQNVTLSCEQNLNHDAMYWYRQDPGQGLRLIYYSQIVNDFQKGDIAEGYSVSREKKESFPLTVTSAQKNPTAFYLCASSIGMNTEAFFGQGTRLTVV.

The chain carries TRBV23-1 and TRBJ2-7; tentatively, D is TRBD2 (7 bases). TRBV23-1 is reported as an ORF; its role is uncertain. This CDR3 is built from 15 residues. Trimming left V 7 bases short and J 4 bases short, with 20 bases between. The CDR3 is CASTRGQAQFYEQYF. As DNA, the CDR3 is TGCGCCAGCACGCGGGGGCAGGCACAGTTTTACGAGCAGTACTTC.

The V and J genes are TRBV2 and TRBJ2-5; D perhaps matches TRBD1 (7 bases). Germline CDR1 SNHLY, CDR2 FYNNEI. The ends were cut back, 7 bases at V and 7 bases at J, with 16 bases in the middle. The CDR3 contains 13 residues. The CDR3: CASKEGAYGTQYF. DNA of the CDR3: TGTGCCAGCAAGGAGGGGGCGTATGGGACCCAGTACTTC. The full variable domain, in which reference TRBV2 and TRBJ2-5 provide the parts outside the CDR3, is EPEVTQTPSHQVTQMGQEVILRCVPISNHLYFYWYRQILGQKVEFLVSFYNNEISEKSEIFDDQFSVERPDGSNFTLKIRSTKLEDSAMYFCASKEGAYGTQYFGPGTRLLVL.

The DNA of the CDR3 is TGTGCCAGCGGCCGGGGGGGGGACTACGAGCAGTACTTC. It translates to CASGRGGDYEQYF. J is TRBJ2-7 and V is TRBV27, with 8 nucleotides matching TRBD2. V lost 8 bases and J lost 3; bases outside the gene matches: 6. The CDR3 totals 13 residues. The germline gives CDR1 MNHEY, CDR2 SMNVEV (reference sequence).

This clone was recorded once. The chain is built from TRBV3-1 (or the pseudogene TRBV3-2) and TRBJ1-2; D is possibly TRBD1 (5 bases). V was trimmed by 4 bases and J by 2 bases, leaving 14 bases between them. Looked up from germline, CDR1 is LGHDT and CDR2 is YNNKEL (reference sequence). The CDR3 runs to 15 residues. The chain's CDR3 is CASSPFTEGNYGYTF. DNA of the CDR3: TGTGCCAGCAGCCCCTTCACTGAGGGGAACTATGGCTACACCTTC.

This clone has more than one count but fewer than ten. In the same sample, other DNA sequences code for this CDR3. V gene TRBV28 combines with J gene TRBJ1-2, with 8 bases identical to TRBD1. CDR1 and CDR2 from the germline V gene are MDHEN and SYDVKM. The J segment lost 2 bases and the V segment lost 8 bases, leaving 4 bases of the junction unmatched. The CDR3 runs to 13 residues. CDR3 in amino acids: CASRTGPNYGYTF. CDR3 in DNA: TGTGCCAGCCGGACAGGGCCCAACTATGGCTACACCTTC.

The chain uses TRBV7-2 and TRBJ2-3; TRBD2 aligns across 8 bases. Germline V gene lookup returns CDR1 SGHTA and CDR2 FQGNSA. The CDR3 has 16 residues. V was pared by 0 bases and J by 5 bases, with 7 bases of the junction left unmatched. CDR3 nucleotides: TGTGCCAGCAGCTTAGCCGTAGCGGGATCCCGAGATACGCAGTATTTT. Translated, it gives CASSLAVAGSRDTQYF. The complete variable domain, with remaining parts taken from reference TRBV7-2 and TRBJ2-3, reads GAGVSQSPSNKVTEKGKDVELRCDPISGHTALYWYRQSLGQGLEFLIYFQGNSAPDKSGLPSDRFSAERTGGSVSTLTIQRTQQEDSAVYLCASSLAVAGSRDTQYFGPGTRLTVL.

V and J are TRBV24-1 and TRBJ2-1; 10 nucleotides align to TRBD2. CDR1 and CDR2 from the germline V gene are KGHDR and SFDVKD. V lost 0 bases, J lost 0 bases, and 10 bases stayed unmatched. The CDR3 spans 20 residues. CDR3 coding DNA: TGTGCCACCAGTGATTTGCAGCAAGCGGGGGGGCCCGGCTCCTACAATGAGCAGTTCTTC. Its translation: CATSDLQQAGGPGSYNEQFF.

This sequence joins TRBV11-3 and TRBJ2-7, with TRBD2 matching 10 bases. CDR1 is SGHNT, CDR2 YENEEA, per germline. V was clipped by 1 base and J by 2 bases; unmatched bases: 2. The length of the CDR3 is 15 residues. CDR3 DNA: TGTGCCAGCAGCTTAGCCGGGACTAGCGCCTACGAGCAGTACTTC. Amino acids: CASSLAGTSAYEQYF. Drawing the rest from reference TRBV11-3 and TRBJ2-7, the complete variable domain is EAGVVQSPRYKIIEKKQPVAFWCNPISGHNTLYWYLQNLGQGPELLIRYENEEAVDDSQLPKDRFSAERLKGVDSTLKIQPAELGDSAVYLCASSLAGTSAYEQYFGPGTRLTVT.

J is TRBJ2-5 and V is TRBV5-1; TRBD1 might be the D (5 bases). This CDR3 has 14 residues. Germline V CDR1 and CDR2: SGHRS, YFSETQ. Trimming removed 0 bases from V and 9 bases from J, with 15 bases in between. CDR3 sequence (DNA): TGCGCCAGCAGCTTGGGGACACCATATGAGGCCCAGTACTTC. Protein sequence: CASSLGTPYEAQYF. Variable domain in full (rest from reference TRBV5-1 and TRBJ2-5): KAGVTQTPRYLIKTRGQQVTLSCSPISGHRSVSWYQQTPGQGLQFLFEYFSETQRNKGNFPGRFSGRQFSNSRSEMNVSTLELGDSALYLCASSLGTPYEAQYFGPGTRLLVL.

This clone was detected a few times. The V gene is TRBV7-2, the J gene TRBJ2-7; weak D call: TRBD2 (5 bases). This CDR3 has 13 amino acids. V gave up 5 bases and J gave up 3 bases, with 11 bases separating them. Per the germline V gene, CDR1 is SGHTA and CDR2 is FQGNSA. The CDR3 protein is CASSPDYHYEQYF. CDR3 nucleotides: TGTGCCAGCAGCCCCGACTACCACTACGAGCAGTACTTC.

The chain carries TRBV18 and TRBJ1-4; no firm D call. V lost 6 bases and J lost 2, with 10 bases in between. This CDR3 has 14 amino acids. CDR1 is KGHSH and CDR2 is LQKENI in the germline V gene. The CDR3 is CASSLDITNEKLFF. CDR3 nucleotides: TGTGCCAGCTCCCTCGACATCACTAATGAAAAACTGTTTTTT.

V is TRBV24-1 and J is TRBJ2-5; 10 positions agree with TRBD2. This CDR3 region has 15 residues. CDR1 KGHDR and CDR2 SFDVKD come from the germline V gene. With V trimmed by 9 bases and J by 4 bases, 10 bases remained unmatched. The CDR3 loop reads CATAGLAERIETQYF. The CDR3 DNA reads as TGTGCCACCGCAGGACTAGCGGAGAGGATAGAGACCCAGTACTTC.

V is TRBV5-1 and J is TRBJ2-5; 10 bases line up with TRBD1. The CDR3 consists of 15 residues. With 2 bases clipped from V and 5 bases from J, the junction kept 6 bases outside the gene matches. Germline CDR1 reads SGHRS; CDR2 reads YFSETQ. CDR3 nucleotide sequence: TGCGCCAGCAGCTTAAATGGACAGGGGGTCGAGACCCAGTACTTC. Protein sequence: CASSLNGQGVETQYF. Supplemented by reference TRBV5-1 and TRBJ2-5, the full variable domain reads KAGVTQTPRYLIKTRGQQVTLSCSPISGHRSVSWYQQTPGQGLQFLFEYFSETQRNKGNFPGRFSGRQFSNSRSEMNVSTLELGDSALYLCASSLNGQGVETQYFGPGTRLLVL.